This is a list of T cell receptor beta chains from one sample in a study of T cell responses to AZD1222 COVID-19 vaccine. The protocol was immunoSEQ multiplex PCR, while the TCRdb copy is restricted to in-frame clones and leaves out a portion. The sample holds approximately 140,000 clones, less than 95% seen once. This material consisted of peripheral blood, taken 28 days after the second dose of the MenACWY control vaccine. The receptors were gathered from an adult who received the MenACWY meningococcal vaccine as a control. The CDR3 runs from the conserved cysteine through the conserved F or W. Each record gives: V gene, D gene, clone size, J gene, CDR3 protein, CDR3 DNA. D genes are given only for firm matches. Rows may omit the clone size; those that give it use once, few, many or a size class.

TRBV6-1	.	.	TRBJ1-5	CASRDTNQPQHF	TGCGCCTCCCGGGACACCAATCAGCCCCAGCATTTT
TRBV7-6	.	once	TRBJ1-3	CASSLAVQGDSGNTIYF	TGTGCCAGCAGCTTAGCCGTACAGGGCGACTCTGGAAACACCATATATTTT
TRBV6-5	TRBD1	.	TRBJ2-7	CASSSRDRGLMYF	TGTGCCAGCAGTTCCCGGGACAGGGGTTTGATGTACTTC
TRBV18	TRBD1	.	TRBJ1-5	CASSRGQDDQPQHF	TGTGCCAGCTCACGGGGACAGGATGATCAGCCCCAGCATTTT
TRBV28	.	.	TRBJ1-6	CASTSRSPGRTLHF	TGTGCCAGCACCTCCCGGTCCCCGGGGCGGACCCTCCACTTT
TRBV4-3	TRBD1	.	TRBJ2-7	CASSQDLTGRYEQYF	TGCGCCAGCAGCCAAGATTTGACAGGGCGCTACGAGCAGTACTTC
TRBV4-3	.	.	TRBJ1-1	CASSQEGRGVWTEAFF	TGCGCCAGCAGCCAAGAGGGAAGGGGGGTCTGGACTGAAGCTTTCTTT
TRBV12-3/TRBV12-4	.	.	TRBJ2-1	CASSFSYNEQFF	TGTGCCAGCAGCTTCTCCTACAATGAGCAGTTCTTC
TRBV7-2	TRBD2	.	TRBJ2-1	CASSLVPSGHLYNEQFF	TGTGCCAGCAGCTTAGTGCCTAGCGGGCACCTATACAATGAGCAGTTCTTC
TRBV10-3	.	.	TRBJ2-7	CAISVGTGEQYF	TGTGCCATCAGTGTTGGGACGGGGGAGCAGTACTTC
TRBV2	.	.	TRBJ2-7	CASSEGRNSYEQYF	TGTGCCAGCAGTGAAGGACGGAACTCCTACGAGCAGTACTTC
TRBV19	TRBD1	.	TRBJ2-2	CASSIRGTGANTGELFF	TGTGCCAGTAGTATACGTGGGACAGGGGCGAACACCGGGGAGCTGTTTTTT
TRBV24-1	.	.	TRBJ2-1	CATRADSYNEQFF	TGTGCCACCAGAGCCGACAGCTACAATGAGCAGTTCTTC
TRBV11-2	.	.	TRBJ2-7	CASRKSSYEQYF	TGTGCCAGCAGGAAGAGCTCCTACGAGCAGTACTTC
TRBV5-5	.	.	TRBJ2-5	CASSLVLTGRARETQYF	TGTGCCAGCAGCTTGGTCCTAACAGGGAGGGCCCGGGAGACCCAGTACTTC
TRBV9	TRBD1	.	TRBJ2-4	CASSATGTENIQYF	TGTGCCAGCAGCGCAACCGGGACAGAAAACATTCAGTACTTC
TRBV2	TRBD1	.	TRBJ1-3	CASRADRLSGNTIYF	TGTGCCAGCAGGGCGGACAGGCTCTCTGGAAACACCATATATTTT
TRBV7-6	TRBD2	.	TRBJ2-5	CASSLFGTSGSFAETQYF	TGTGCCAGCAGCTTATTTGGGACTAGCGGGAGTTTCGCAGAGACCCAGTACTTC
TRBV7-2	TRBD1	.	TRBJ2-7	CASSLSDRGYEQYF	TGTGCCAGCAGCTTATCTGACAGGGGCTACGAGCAGTACTTC
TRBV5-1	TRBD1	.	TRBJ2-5	CASGQGLRETQYF	TGCGCCAGCGGACAGGGGTTGCGAGAGACCCAGTACTTC
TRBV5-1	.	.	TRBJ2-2	CASSLAGGPGELFF	TGCGCCAGCAGCTTGGCCGGGGGGCCCGGGGAGCTGTTTTTT
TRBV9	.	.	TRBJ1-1	CASSVALGQNTEAFF	TGTGCCAGCAGCGTAGCCCTGGGGCAGAACACTGAAGCTTTCTTT
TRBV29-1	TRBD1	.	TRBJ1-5	CSVLITPSSGQGADQPQHF	TGCAGCGTCCTGATTACCCCCTCCTCGGGACAGGGGGCTGATCAGCCCCAGCATTTT
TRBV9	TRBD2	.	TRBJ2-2	CASSDRLAGRTGELFF	TGTGCCAGCAGCGATAGGCTAGCGGGAAGAACCGGGGAGCTGTTTTTT
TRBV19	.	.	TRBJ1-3	CASSIVPQVYSGNTIYF	TGTGCCAGTAGTATAGTCCCACAGGTCTACTCTGGAAACACCATATATTTT
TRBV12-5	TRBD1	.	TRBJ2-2	CASGPNPLPYGTGGGRDTGELFF	TGTGCTAGTGGTCCCAACCCATTGCCTTATGGGACAGGGGGCGGGAGGGACACCGGGGAGCTGTTTTTT
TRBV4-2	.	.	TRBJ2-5	CASSQEAQVLGGIGYQETQYF	TGTGCCAGCAGCCAAGAGGCACAGGTCCTAGGTGGAATTGGGTACCAAGAGACCCAGTACTTC
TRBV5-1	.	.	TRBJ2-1	CASEEGRPYNEQFF	TGCGCCAGTGAGGAGGGGAGGCCCTACAATGAGCAGTTCTTC
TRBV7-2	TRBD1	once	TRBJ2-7	CASTQRQGAYEQYF	TGTGCCAGCACCCAAAGGCAGGGGGCTTACGAGCAGTACTTC
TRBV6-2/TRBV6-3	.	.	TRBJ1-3	CASSRTVPGNTIYF	TGTGCCAGCAGTAGGACCGTCCCCGGAAACACCATATATTTT
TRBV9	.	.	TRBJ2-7	CASSAGGAYEQYF	TGTGCCAGCAGCGCAGGGGGGGCCTACGAGCAGTACTTC
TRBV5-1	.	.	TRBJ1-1	CASSWDTNTEAFF	TGCGCCAGCAGCTGGGACACGAACACTGAAGCTTTCTTT
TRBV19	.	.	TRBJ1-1	CASLGWTDTNTEAFF	TGTGCCAGTTTGGGCTGGACAGACACGAACACTGAAGCTTTCTTT
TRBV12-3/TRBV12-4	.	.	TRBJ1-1	CASAGQLNTEAFF	TGTGCCAGCGCGGGGCAGTTGAACACTGAAGCTTTCTTT
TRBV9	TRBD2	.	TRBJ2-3	CASSVTAGGTDTQYF	TGTGCCAGCAGCGTAACAGCGGGGGGGACAGATACGCAGTATTTT
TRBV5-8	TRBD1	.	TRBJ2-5	CASSLKGATQYF	TGTGCCAGCAGCTTGAAGGGGGCGACCCAGTACTTC
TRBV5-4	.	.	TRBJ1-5	CASSLDANQPQHF	TGTGCCAGCAGCTTGGACGCCAATCAGCCCCAGCATTTT